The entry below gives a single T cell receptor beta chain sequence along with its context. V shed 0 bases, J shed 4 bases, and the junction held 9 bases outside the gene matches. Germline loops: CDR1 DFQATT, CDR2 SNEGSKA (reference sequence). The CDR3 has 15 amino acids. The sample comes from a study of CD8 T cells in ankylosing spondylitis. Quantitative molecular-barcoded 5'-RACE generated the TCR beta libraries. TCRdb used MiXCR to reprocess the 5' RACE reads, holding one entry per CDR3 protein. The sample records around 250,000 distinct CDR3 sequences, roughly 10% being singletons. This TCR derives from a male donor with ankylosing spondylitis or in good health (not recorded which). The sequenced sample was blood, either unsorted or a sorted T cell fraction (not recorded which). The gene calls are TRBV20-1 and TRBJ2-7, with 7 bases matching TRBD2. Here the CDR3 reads CSARDLGLAEYEQYF. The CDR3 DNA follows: TGCAGTGCTAGAGATTTAGGCCTAGCGGAATACGAGCAGTACTTC.